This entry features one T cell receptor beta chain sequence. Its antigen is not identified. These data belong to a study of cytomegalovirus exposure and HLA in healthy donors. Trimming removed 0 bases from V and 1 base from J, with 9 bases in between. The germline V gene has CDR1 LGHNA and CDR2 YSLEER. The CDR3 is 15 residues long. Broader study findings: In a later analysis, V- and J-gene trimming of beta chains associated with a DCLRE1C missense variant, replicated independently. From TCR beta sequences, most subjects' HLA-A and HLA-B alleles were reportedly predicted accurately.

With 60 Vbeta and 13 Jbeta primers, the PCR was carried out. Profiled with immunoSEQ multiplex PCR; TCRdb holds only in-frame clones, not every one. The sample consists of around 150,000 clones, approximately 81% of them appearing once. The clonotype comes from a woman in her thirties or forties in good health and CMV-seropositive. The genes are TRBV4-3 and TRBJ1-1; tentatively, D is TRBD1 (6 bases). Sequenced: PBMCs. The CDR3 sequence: CASSQDSQGNTEAFF. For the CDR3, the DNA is TGCGCCAGCAGCCAAGACTCACAGGGGAACACTGAAGCTTTCTTT.